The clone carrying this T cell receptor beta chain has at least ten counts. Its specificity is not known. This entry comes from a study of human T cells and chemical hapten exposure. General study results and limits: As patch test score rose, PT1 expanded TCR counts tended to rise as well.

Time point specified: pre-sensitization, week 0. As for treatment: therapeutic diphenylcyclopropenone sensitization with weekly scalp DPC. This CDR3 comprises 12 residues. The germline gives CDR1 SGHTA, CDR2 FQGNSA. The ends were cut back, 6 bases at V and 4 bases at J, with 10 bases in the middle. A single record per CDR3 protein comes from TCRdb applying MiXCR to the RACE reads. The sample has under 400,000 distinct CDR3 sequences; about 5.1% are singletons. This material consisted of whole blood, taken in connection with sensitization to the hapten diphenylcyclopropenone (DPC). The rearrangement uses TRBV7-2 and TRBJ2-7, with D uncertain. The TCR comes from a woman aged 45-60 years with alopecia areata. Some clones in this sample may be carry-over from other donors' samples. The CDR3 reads CASSSNAYEQYF. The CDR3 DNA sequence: TGTGCCAGCAGTTCCAATGCTTACGAGCAGTACTTC.